This T cell receptor beta chain was captured in a study of CD4+ T cells in melanoma. The CDR3 length is 13 residues. The V and J ends lost 2 bases and 4 bases respectively, with 8 bases between them. From germline, CDR1 is MNHEY and CDR2 SVGAGI. As to this clone: Its antigen is unknown.

Broader study findings: CD8+ T cell, macrophage and B cell function reportedly correlated with neoantigen-specific CD4+ T cells. Neoantigen-specific CD4+ T cells in melanoma reportedly had diverse differentiation states.

Here immunoSEQ multiplex PCR was the method, and the copy in TCRdb shows in-frame clones only, minus some. The data hold about 140,000 clones, with around 90% observed a single time. The clonotype was recovered from a human donor with melanoma. The chain joins TRBV6-5 to TRBJ1-2, with D possibly matching TRBD1 (6 bases). CDR3 coding DNA: TGTGCCAGCAGTTACCCGGACAGCTATGGCTACACCTTC. Its protein product is CASSYPDSYGYTF.